The entry that follows covers one T cell receptor beta chain sequence. What this receptor recognizes is not known. No quality values exist for individual bases; no much larger clone is one base distant. The immunoSEQ Assay, a bias-controlled multiplex PCR, was used to amplify TCRbeta CDR3 regions from genomic DNA. The paper's data handling went like this. Nucleated cell counts per sample were estimated from amplification of reference gene primers within the assay. To quantify the absolute abundance of each unique TCRbeta CDR3 rearrangement, sequence reads were collapsed and filtered. Productive Simpson clonality was computed per sample as the square root of Simpson's diversity index over productive rearrangements. TCRdb stores this immuneACCESS table with in-frame sequences only. Part of the clones is absent; in the studies checked, under half of the shortfall reflects unresolved V genes, and no reason is known for the rest. The V and J calls and the clone size are those of that table, but D and trimming were determined from the DNA. Counted in this sample were 60,000 to 80,000 clones; more than 75% of them appeared once. In total, the top ten clones hold 0.9% to 1.2% of the sample.

Whole blood was collected in K2EDTA tubes by collaborating institutions according to the institutions' own protocols. For TCRbeta analysis, collaborator samples were shipped as frozen whole blood, as isolated PBMCs, or as DNA extracted from either sample type. Trimming takes 8 bases off V and 5 bases off J; junction bases not matched to a gene: 6. CDR1 and CDR2, per the germline V gene, are SNHLY and FYNNEI. The CDR3 spans 13 residues, from the cysteine through the phenylalanine. Only the CDR3 part of the read is kept: 39 bases, read in frame from the first base. These data come from a study of blood T cell repertoires in COVID-19 (dated by TCRdb to 2018 to 2021). Some background on the complete study: Collaborator samples came from the United States, Italy and Spain and covered acute and convalescent phases of COVID-19. The material from the prospective study consisted of cDNA or gDNA derived from T cells, B-cell-depleted T cells, or PBMCs. A de-identified subject ID, COVID-19 status, age in years and sex were almost always included in the sample metadata. The samples were drawn from the first 160 participants of the ongoing ImmuneRACE study and from 950 to 1,500 subjects provided by 6 global collaborators. Subjects who had been exposed to COVID-19, were actively infected with it, or had recovered from it provided the deeply sampled blood TCRbeta repertoires that made up the dataset. A freely available public database, intended as a resource for researchers studying the immune response to SARS-CoV-2, is where the repertoires were released. HLA class I and class II types, where available, came from metadata supplied by the sample provider rather than from assay-based typing. The paper's findings and limits, for the study overall: The amount of clinical and demographic metadata varied by source and participant and was provided uncurated.

The V gene is TRBV2 and the J gene is TRBJ2-5; 9 bases in the junction line up with TRBD2. Sequencing was carried out using peripheral blood. The source is a man between 65 and 85 years old with acute or convalescent COVID-19. The CDR3 region has the sequence CASQRGVPETQYF. The nucleotides are TGTGCCAGCCAGCGGGGGGTTCCGGAGACCCAGTACTTC. Extended through the reference TRBV2 and TRBJ2-5 proteins, this CDR3 yields the full variable domain: EPEVTQTPSHQVTQMGQEVILRCVPISNHLYFYWYRQILGQKVEFLVSFYNNEISEKSEIFDDQFSVERPDGSNFTLKIRSTKLEDSAMYFCASQRGVPETQYFGPGTRLLVL.